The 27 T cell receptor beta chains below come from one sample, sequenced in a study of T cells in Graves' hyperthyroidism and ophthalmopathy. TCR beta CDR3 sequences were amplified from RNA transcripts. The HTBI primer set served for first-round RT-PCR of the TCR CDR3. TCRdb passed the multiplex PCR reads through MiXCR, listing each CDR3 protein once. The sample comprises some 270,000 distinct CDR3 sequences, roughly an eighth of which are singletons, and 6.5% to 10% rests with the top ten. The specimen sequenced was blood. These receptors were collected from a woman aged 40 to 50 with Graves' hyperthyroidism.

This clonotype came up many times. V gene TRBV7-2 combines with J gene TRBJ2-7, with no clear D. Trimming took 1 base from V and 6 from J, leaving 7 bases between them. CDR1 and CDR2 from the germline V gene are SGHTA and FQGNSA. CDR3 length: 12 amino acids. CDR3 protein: CASSLGGIEQYF. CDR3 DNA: TGTGCCAGCAGCTTAGGTGGAATCGAGCAGTACTTC.

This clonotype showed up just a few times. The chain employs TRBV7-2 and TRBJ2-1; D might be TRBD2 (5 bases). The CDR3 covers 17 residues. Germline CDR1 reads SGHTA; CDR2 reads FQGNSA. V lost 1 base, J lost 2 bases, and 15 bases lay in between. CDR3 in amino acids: CASSLDGRVRAYNEQFF. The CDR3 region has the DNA TGTGCCAGCAGCTTAGATGGGCGGGTAAGAGCCTACAATGAGCAGTTCTTC.

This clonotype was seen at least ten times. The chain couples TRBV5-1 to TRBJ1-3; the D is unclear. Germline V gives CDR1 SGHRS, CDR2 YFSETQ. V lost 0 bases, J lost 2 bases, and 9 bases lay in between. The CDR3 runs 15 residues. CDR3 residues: CASSLEATPGNTIYF. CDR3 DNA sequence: TGCGCCAGCAGCTTGGAAGCAACCCCTGGAAACACCATATATTTT.

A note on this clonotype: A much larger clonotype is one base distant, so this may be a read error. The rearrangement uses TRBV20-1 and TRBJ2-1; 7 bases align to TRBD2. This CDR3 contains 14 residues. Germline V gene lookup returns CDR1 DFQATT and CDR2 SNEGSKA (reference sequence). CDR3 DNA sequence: TGCAGTGCCAAAGGGGCTAGCGGCTACAATGAGCCGTTCTTC. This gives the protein CSAKGASGYNEPFF.

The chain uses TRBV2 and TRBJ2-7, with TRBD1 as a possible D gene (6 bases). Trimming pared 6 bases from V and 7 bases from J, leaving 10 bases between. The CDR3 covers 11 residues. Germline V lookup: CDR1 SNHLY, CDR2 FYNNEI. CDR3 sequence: CASRQGWEQYF. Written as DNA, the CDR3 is TGTGCCAGCAGACAGGGCTGGGAGCAGTACTTC.

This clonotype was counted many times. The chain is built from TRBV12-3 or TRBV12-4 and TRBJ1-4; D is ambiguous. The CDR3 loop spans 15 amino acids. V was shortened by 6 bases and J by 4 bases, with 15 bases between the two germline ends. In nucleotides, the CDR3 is TGTGCCAGCAGCCGCTCCGGACTGAGTAATGAAAAACTGTTTTTT. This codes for CASSRSGLSNEKLFF.

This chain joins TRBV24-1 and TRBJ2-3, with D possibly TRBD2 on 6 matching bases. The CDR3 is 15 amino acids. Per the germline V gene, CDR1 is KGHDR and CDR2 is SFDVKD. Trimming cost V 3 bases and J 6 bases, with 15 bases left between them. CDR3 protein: CATSDTGEGLDTQYF. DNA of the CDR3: TGTGCCACCAGTGATACGGGAGAGGGTCTGGATACGCAGTATTTT.

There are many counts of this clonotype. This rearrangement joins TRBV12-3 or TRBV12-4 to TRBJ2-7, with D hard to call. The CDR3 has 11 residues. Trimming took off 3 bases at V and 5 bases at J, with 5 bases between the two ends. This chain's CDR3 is CASSLGNEQYF. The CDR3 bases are TGTGCCAGCAGTTTGGGGAACGAGCAGTACTTC.

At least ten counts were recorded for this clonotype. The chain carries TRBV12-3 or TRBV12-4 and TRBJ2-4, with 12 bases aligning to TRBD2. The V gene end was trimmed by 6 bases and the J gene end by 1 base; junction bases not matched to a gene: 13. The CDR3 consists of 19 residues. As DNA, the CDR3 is TGTGCCAGCAGGGCTAGCGGGAGGGCCTCATCCAATGCCAAAAACATTCAGTACTTC. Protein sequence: CASRASGRASSNAKNIQYF.

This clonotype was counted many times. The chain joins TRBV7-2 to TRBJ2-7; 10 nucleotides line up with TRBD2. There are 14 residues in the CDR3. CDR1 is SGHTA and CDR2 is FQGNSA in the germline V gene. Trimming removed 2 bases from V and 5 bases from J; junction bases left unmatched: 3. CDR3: CASSLKREGHEQYF. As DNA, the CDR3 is TGTGCCAGCAGCTTAAAGCGGGAGGGGCACGAGCAGTACTTC.

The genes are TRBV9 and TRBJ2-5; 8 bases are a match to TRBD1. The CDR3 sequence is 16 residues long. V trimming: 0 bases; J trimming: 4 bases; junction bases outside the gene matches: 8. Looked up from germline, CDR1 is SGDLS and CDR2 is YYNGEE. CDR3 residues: CASSVGAGGIVETQYF. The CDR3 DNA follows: TGTGCCAGCAGCGTAGGGGCAGGGGGCATAGTAGAGACCCAGTACTTC.

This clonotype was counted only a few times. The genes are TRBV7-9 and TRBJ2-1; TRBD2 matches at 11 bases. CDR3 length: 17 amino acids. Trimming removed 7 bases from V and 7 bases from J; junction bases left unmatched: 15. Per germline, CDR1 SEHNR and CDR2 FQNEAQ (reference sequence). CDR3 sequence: CASNKPPLAGVGNEQFF. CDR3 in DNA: TGTGCCAGCAACAAACCCCCACTAGCGGGAGTAGGAAATGAGCAGTTCTTC.

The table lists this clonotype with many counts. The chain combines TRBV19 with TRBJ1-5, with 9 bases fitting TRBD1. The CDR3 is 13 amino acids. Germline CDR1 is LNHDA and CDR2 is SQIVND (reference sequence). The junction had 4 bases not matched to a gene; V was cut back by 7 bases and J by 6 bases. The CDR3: CASNTGGGQPQHF. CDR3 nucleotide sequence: TGTGCCAGTAACACAGGGGGCGGTCAGCCCCAGCATTTT.

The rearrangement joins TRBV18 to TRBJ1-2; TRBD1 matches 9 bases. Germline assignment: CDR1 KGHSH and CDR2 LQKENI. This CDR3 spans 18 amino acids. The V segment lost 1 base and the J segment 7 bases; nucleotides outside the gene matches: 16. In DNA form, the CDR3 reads TGTGCCAGCTCACCACTGAAAAGCCCCACACAGGGGGCAGGTGGCTACACCTTC. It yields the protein CASSPLKSPTQGAGGYTF. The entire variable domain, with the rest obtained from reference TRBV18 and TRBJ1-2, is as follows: NAGVMQNPRHLVRRRGQEARLRCSPMKGHSHVYWYRQLPEEGLKFMVYLQKENIIDESGMPKERFSAEFPKEGPSILRIQQVVRGDSAAYFCASSPLKSPTQGAGGYTFGSGTRLTVV.

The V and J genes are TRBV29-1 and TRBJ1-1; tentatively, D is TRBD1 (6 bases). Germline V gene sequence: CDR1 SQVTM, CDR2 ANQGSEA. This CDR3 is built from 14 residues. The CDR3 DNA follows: TGCACCTGCAAAAGAGGGGGGATGAACACTGAAGCTTTCTTT. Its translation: CTCKRGGMNTEAFF.

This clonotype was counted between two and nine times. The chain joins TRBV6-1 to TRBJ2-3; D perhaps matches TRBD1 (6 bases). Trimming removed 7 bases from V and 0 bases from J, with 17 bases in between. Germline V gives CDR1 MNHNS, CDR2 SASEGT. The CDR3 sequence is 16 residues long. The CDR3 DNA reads TGTGCCAGCACCGAAAAAATCCAGGGGAGCACAGATACGCAGTATTTT. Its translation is CASTEKIQGSTDTQYF.

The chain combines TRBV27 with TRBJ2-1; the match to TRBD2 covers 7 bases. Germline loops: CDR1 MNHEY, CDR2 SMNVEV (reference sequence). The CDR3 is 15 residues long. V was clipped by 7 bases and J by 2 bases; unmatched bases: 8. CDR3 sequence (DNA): TGTGCCAGCACCCGACCGGGACTAACCTACAATGAGCAGTTCTTC. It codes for CASTRPGLTYNEQFF.

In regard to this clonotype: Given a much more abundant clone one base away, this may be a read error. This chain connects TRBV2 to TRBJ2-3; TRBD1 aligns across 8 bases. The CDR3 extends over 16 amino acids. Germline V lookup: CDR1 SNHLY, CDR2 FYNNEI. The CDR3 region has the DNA TGTGCCAGCAGTGAAGCCGGGACAGGATACACAGATATGCAGTATTTT. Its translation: CASSEAGTGYTDMQYF.

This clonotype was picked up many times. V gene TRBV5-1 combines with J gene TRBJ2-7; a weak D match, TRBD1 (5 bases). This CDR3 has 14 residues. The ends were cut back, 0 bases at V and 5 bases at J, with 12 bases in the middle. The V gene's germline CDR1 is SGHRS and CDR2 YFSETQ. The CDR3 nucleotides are TGCGCCAGCAGCTTGGCTACAGGAGCCGACGAGCAGTACTTC. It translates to CASSLATGADEQYF.

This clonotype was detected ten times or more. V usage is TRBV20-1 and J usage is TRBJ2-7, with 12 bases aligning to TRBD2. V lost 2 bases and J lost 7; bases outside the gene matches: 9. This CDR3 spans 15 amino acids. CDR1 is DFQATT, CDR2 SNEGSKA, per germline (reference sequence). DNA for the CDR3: TGCAGTGCTAGACTAGCGGGAGGGCCAATGGTGGAGCAGTACTTC. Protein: CSARLAGGPMVEQYF.

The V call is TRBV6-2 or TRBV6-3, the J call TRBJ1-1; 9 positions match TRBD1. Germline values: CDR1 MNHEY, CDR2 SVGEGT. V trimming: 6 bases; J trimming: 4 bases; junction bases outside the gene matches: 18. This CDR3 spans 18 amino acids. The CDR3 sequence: CASSPKSRTGALGTEAFF. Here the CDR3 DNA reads TGTGCCAGCAGCCCAAAATCCCGGACAGGGGCCTTGGGCACTGAAGCTTTCTTT.

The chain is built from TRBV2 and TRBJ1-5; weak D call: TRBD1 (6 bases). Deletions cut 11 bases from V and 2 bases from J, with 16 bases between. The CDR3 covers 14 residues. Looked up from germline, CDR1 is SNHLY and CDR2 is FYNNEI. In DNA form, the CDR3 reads TGTGCCTGGGGGGCAGGGGAGGGCAATCAGCCCCAGCATTTT. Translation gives CAWGAGEGNQPQHF.

The CDR3 DNA reads TGTGCCAGCTTGGAACTAGCGGGAGGGGGATTGACCAAAAACATTCAGTACTTC. Amino acid sequence: CASLELAGGGLTKNIQYF. V gene TRBV6-1 combines with J gene TRBJ2-4; 13 positions match TRBD2. The CDR3 is 18 amino acids. Trimming cost V 8 bases and J 2 bases; bases outside gene matches: 12. Germline loops: CDR1 MNHNS, CDR2 SASEGT.

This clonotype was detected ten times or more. CDR3 in amino acids: CASSYQNYGYTF. CDR3 in DNA: TGTGCCAGCAGTTACCAAAACTATGGCTACACCTTC. This chain links TRBV6-2 or TRBV6-3 with TRBJ1-2, with D unresolved. V was shortened by 2 bases and J by 2 bases, with 3 bases between the two germline ends. Germline V gene sequence: CDR1 MNHEY, CDR2 SVGEGT. The CDR3 extends over 12 amino acids.

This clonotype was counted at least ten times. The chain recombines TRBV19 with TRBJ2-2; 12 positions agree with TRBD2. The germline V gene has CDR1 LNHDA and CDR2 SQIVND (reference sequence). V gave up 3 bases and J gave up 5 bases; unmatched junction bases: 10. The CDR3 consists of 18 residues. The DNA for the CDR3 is TGTGCCAGTAGTATGAGGCTAGCGGGAGGGCCTGGAACCGGGGAGCTGTTTTTT. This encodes CASSMRLAGGPGTGELFF.

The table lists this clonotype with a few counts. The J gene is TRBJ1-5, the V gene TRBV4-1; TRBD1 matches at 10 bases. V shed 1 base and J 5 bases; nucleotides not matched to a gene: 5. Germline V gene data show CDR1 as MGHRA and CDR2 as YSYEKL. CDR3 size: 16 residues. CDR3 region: CASSQGQGARDQPQHF. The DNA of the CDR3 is TGCGCCAGCAGCCAAGGACAGGGGGCTCGGGATCAGCCCCAGCATTTT.

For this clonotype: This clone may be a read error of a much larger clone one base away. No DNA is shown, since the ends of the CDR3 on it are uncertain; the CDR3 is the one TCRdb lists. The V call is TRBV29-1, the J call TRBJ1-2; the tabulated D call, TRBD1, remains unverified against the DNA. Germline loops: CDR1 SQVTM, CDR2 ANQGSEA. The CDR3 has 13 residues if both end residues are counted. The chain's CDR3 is CSVGQGIGYGHTF.